This T cell receptor (beta chain) originates from a study of T cells in localized non-small cell lung cancer. General study points: Sequencing was limited to one tumor region, leaving the possibility of heterogeneity open. There was higher T cell clonality in uninvolved adjacent lung than in tumor, and it was highest there. In adjacent lung, a median about 54 of the top 100 tumor clones were found. With higher T cell density in blood came longer overall survival.

This clone was observed a handful of times. The target antigen is unknown. The table came from immunoSEQ multiplex PCR; TCRdb's copy has only in-frame clones and leaves some out. The sample records roughly 1,200 clones, about 26% being singletons. CDR3 length equals 13 residues. Germline V gives CDR1 GTSNPN, CDR2 SVGIG (reference sequence). Trimming pared 5 bases from V and 5 bases from J, leaving 15 bases between. The rearrangement links TRBV30 to TRBJ1-2; D is undetermined. The input for sequencing was normal lung tissue next to the tumor, taken before any cancer treatment. This clonotype originated in a male donor at least 60 years old with stage I lung adenocarcinoma. CDR3 nucleotides: TGTGCCTGGGCTCTGCAGGCCAATTATGGCTACACCTTC. Translated, it gives CAWALQANYGYTF.